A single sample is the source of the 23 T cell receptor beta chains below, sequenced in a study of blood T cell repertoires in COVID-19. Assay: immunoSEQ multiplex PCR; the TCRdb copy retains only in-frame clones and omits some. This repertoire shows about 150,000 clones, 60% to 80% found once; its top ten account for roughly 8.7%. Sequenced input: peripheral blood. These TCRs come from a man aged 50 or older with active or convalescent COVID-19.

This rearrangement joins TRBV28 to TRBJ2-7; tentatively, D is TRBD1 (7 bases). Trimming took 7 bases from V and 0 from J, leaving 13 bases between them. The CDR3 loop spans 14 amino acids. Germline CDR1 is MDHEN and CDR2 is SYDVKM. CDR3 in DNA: TGTGCCAGCACTTTCAGGGGGGCCTCCTACGAGCAGTACTTC. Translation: CASTFRGASYEQYF.

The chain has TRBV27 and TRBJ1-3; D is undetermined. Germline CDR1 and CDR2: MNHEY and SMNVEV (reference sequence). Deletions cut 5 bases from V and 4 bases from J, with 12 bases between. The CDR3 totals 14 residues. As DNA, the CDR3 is TGTGCCAGCAGTCCCCAGGCCCTGGGAAACACCATATATTTT. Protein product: CASSPQALGNTIYF.

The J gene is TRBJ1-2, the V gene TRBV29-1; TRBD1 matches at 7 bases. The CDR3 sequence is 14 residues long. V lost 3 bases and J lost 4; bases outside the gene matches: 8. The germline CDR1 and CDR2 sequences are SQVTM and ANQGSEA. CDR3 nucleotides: TGCAGCGTTGAGAACAGGGGCCAACTCTATGGCTACACCTTC. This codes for CSVENRGQLYGYTF.

This CDR3 reads CASRRGEFYNEQFF. CDR3 bases: TGTGCCAGCCGCAGGGGGGAATTCTACAATGAGCAGTTCTTC. The V gene is TRBV6-5, the J gene TRBJ2-1; tentative D call: TRBD1 (7 bases). The CDR3 sequence is 14 residues long. Trimming removed 8 bases at V and 3 bases at J, with 14 bases between. Germline CDR1 reads MNHEY; CDR2 reads SVGAGI.

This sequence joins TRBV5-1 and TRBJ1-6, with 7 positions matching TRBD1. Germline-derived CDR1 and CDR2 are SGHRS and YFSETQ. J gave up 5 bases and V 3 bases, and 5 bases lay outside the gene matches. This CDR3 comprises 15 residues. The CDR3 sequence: CASSWGTADNSPLHF. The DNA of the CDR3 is TGCGCCAGCAGCTGGGGGACAGCTGATAATTCACCCCTCCACTTT.

As DNA, the CDR3 is TGTGCCAGCAGCTTACCCCATTGGACTAGCGAATCTAATGAGCAGTTCTTC. This codes for CASSLPHWTSESNEQFF. The chain links TRBV7-9 to TRBJ2-1; TRBD2 matches at 9 bases. The CDR3 totals 17 residues. The V gene end was trimmed by 2 bases and the J gene end by 7 bases; junction bases not matched to a gene: 12. CDR1 is SEHNR and CDR2 is FQNEAQ in the germline V gene (reference sequence).

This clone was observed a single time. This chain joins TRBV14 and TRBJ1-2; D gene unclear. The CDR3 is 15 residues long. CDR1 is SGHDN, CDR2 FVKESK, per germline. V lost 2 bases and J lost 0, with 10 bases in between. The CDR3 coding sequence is TGTGCCAGCAGCCAACAGGAAAATCCTAACTATGGCTACACCTTC. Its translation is CASSQQENPNYGYTF. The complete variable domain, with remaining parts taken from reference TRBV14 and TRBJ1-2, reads EAGVTQFPSHSVIEKGQTVTLRCDPISGHDNLYWYRRVMGKEIKFLLHFVKESKQDESGMPNNRFLAERTGGTYSTLKVQPAELEDSGVYFCASSQQENPNYGYTFGSGTRLTVV.

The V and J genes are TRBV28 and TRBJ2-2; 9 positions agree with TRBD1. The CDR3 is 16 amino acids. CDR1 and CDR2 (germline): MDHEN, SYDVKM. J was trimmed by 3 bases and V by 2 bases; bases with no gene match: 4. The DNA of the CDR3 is TGTGCCAGCAGTTTACTTGGACAGGGGTACACCGGGGAGCTGTTTTTT. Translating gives CASSLLGQGYTGELFF.

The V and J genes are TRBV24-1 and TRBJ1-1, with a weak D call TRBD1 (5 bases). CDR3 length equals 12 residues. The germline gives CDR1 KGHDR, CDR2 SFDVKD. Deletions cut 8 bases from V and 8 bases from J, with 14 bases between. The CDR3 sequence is CATTEGGGEAFF. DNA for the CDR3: TGTGCCACCACGGAGGGTGGGGGAGAAGCTTTCTTT.

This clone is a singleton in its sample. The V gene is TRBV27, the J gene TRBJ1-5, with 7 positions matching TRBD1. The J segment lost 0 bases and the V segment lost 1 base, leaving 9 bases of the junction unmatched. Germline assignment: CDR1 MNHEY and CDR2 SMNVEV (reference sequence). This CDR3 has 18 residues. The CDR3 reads CASSLFSSTGNSNQPQHF. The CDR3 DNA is TGTGCCAGCAGTTTATTTTCCTCGACAGGGAATAGCAATCAGCCCCAGCATTTT.

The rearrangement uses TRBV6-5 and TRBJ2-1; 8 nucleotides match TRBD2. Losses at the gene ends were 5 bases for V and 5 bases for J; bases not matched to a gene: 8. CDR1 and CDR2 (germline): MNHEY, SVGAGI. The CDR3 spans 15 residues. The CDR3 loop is CASSPGGEPHNEQFF. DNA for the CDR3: TGTGCCAGCAGTCCCGGGGGGGAGCCCCACAATGAGCAGTTCTTC.

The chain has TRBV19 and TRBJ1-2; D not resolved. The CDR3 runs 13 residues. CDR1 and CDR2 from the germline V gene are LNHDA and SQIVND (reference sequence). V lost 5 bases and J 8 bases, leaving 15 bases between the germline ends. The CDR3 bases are TGTGCCAGTAGTCCCAAACACGGCGGGGGCTACACCTTC. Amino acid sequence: CASSPKHGGGYTF.

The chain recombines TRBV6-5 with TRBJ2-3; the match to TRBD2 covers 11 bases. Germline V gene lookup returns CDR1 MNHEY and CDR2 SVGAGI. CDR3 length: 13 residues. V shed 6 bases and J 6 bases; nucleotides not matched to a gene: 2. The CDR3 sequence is CASRTSGTDTQYF. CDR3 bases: TGTGCCAGCAGGACTAGCGGGACGGATACGCAGTATTTT.

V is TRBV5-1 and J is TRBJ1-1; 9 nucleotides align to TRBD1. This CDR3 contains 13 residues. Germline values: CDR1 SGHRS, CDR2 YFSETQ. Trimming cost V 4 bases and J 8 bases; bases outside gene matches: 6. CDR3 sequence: CASSATGTGEAFF. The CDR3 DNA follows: TGCGCCAGCAGCGCAACCGGGACAGGGGAAGCTTTCTTT.

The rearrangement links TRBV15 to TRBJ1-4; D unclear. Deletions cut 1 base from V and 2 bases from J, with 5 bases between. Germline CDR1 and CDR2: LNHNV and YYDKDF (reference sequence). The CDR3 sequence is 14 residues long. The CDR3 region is CATSRGQTNEKLFF. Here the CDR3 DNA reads TGTGCCACCAGCAGAGGGCAGACTAATGAAAAACTGTTTTTT.

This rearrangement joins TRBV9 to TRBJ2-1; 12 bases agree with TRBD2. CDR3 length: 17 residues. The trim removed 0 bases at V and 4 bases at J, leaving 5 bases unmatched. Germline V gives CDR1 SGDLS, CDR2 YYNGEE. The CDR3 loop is CASSVEGLAGLYNEQFF. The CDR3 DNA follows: TGTGCCAGCAGCGTAGAGGGACTAGCGGGCTTATACAATGAGCAGTTCTTC.

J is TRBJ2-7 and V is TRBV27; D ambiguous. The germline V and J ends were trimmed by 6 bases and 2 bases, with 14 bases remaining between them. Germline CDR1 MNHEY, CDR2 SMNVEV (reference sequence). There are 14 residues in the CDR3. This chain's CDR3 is CASSQTRLTYEQYF. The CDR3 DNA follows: TGTGCCAGCAGCCAAACAAGATTAACCTACGAGCAGTACTTC.

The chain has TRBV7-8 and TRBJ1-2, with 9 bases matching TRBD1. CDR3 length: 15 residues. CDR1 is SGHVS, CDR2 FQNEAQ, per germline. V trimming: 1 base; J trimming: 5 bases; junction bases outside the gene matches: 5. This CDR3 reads CASSLVTGQGYGYTF. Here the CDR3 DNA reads TGTGCCAGCAGCTTAGTTACCGGACAGGGGTATGGCTACACCTTC.

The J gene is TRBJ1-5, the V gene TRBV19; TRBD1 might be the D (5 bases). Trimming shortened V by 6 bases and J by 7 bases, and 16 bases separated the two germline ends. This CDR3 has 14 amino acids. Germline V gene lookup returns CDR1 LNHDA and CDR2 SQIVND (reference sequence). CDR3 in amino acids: CASSLGGQGQPQHF. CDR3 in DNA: TGTGCCAGTAGCCTCGGAGGGCAGGGCCAGCCCCAGCATTTT. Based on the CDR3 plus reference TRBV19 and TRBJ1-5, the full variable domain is DGGITQSPKYLFRKEGQNVTLSCEQNLNHDAMYWYRQDPGQGLRLIYYSQIVNDFQKGDIAEGYSVSREKKESFPLTVTSAQKNPTAFYLCASSLGGQGQPQHFGDGTRLSIL.

The CDR3 nucleotides are TGTGCCAGCAGTGAAGGGGCAGGGGTTCAAAAACTGTTTTTT. Its protein product is CASSEGAGVQKLFF. The chain recombines TRBV6-1 with TRBJ1-4; weak D call: TRBD1 (6 bases). Deletions cut 1 base from V and 9 bases from J, with 12 bases between. Per the germline V gene, CDR1 is MNHNS and CDR2 is SASEGT. This CDR3 is built from 14 residues.

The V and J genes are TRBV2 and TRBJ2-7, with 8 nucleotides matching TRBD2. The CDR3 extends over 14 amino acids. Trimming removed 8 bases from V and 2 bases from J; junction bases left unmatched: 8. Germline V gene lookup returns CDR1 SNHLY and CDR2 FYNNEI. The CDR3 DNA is TGTGCCAGCCGAAGGGCGGGGGGAACCTACGAGCAGTACTTC. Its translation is CASRRAGGTYEQYF. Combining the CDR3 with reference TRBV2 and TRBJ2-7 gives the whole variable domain EPEVTQTPSHQVTQMGQEVILRCVPISNHLYFYWYRQILGQKVEFLVSFYNNEISEKSEIFDDQFSVERPDGSNFTLKIRSTKLEDSAMYFCASRRAGGTYEQYFGPGTRLTVT.

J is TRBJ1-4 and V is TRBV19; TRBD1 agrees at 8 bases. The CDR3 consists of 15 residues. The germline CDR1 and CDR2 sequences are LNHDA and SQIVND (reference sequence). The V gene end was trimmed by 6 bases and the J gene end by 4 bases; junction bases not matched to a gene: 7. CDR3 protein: CASSEDRGVNEKLFF. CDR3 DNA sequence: TGTGCCAGTAGCGAAGACAGGGGAGTTAATGAAAAACTGTTTTTT.

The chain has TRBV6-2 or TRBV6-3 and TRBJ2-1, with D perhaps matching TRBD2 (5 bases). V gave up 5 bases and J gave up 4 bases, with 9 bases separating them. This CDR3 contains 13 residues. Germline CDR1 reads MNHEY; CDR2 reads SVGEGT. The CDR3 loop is CASSGLLYNEQFF. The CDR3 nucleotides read TGTGCCAGCAGTGGACTTCTATACAATGAGCAGTTCTTC.